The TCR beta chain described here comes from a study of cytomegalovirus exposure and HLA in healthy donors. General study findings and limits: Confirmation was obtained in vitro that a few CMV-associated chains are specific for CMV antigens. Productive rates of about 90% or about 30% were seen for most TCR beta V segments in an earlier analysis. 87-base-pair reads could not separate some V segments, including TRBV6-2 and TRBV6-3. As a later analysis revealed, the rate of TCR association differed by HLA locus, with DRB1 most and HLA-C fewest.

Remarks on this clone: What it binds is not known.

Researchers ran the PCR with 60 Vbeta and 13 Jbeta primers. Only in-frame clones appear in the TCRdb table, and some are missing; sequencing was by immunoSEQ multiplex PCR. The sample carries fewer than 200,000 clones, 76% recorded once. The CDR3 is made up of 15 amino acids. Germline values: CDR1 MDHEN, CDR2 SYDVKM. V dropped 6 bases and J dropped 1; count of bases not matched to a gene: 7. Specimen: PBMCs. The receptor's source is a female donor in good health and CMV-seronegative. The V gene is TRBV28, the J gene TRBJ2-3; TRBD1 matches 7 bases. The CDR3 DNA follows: TGTGCCAGCAGCCGCGCAGGACAGGGCACAGATACGCAGTATTTT. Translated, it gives CASSRAGQGTDTQYF.